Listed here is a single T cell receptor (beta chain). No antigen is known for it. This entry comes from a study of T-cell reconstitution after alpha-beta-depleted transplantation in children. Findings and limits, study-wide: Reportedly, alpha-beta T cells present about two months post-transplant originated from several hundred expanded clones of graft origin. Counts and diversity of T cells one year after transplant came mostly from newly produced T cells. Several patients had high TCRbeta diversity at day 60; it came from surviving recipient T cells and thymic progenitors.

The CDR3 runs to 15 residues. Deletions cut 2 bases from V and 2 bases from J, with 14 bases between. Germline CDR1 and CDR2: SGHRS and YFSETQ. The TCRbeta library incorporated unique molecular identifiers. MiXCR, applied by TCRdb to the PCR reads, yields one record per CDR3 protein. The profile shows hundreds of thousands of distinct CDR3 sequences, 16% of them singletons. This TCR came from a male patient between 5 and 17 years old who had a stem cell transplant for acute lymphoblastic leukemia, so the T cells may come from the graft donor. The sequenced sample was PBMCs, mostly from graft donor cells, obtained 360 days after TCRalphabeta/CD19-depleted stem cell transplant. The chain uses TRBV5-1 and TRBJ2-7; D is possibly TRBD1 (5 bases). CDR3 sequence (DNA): TGCGCCAGCAGCTTTAGTGGCAGGGCGGCCTACGAGCAGTACTTC. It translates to CASSFSGRAAYEQYF. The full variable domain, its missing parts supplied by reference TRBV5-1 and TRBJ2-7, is KAGVTQTPRYLIKTRGQQVTLSCSPISGHRSVSWYQQTPGQGLQFLFEYFSETQRNKGNFPGRFSGRQFSNSRSEMNVSTLELGDSALYLCASSFSGRAAYEQYFGPGTRLTVT.